This record covers a single TCR beta chain. Profiling relied on immunoSEQ multiplex PCR, and the TCRdb table lists in-frame clones only, not all of them. The sample includes some 100,000 clones, almost 90% of them seen just once. The record originates from a study of blood T cell repertoires in COVID-19. Study at large: The cDNA or gDNA used as material had been derived from T cells, B-cell-depleted T cells, or PBMCs.

CDR3 length: 16 residues. V lost 8 bases to trimming and J lost 3 bases, with 21 bases between them. Germline CDR1 and CDR2: SNHLY and FYNNEI. J is TRBJ2-3 and V is TRBV2; D might be TRBD1 (5 bases). The source is a human donor with active COVID-19. The donor label of this sample is uncertain. Sequencing was done on a sample of peripheral blood. The chain's CDR3 is CASSAGGALQTDTQYF. DNA for the CDR3: TGTGCCAGCTCCGCCGGTGGGGCCCTACAAACAGATACGCAGTATTTT.